This T cell receptor (beta chain) originates from a study of cytomegalovirus exposure and HLA in healthy donors. General study findings and limits: A subsequent analysis found that TCR clusters from the first cohort also tended to co-occur in the approximately 110 validation repertoires, with 94% of cluster scores above 0. Most observed TCR sequences were rare, whereas some public TCRs were detected in many donors.

The V end lost 4 bases, the J end lost 5 bases, and 5 bases lay between the germline ends. CDR3 length equals 11 residues. Germline assignment: CDR1 GTSNPN and CDR2 SVGIG (reference sequence). Generated by immunoSEQ multiplex PCR, the TCRdb table keeps only in-frame clones and is missing some. The sample consists of hundreds of thousands of clones, about 90% of them appearing once. As for this clone: As yet, its antigen is unknown.

The donors were part of the roughly 130-subject validation cohort, which stood apart from the roughly 700-subject first cohort. The TCR comes from a man aged 18 to 29 in good health and CMV-seropositive. This chain connects TRBV30 to TRBJ2-2; possible D gene TRBD1, 5 bases. Sequenced sample: PBMCs. This CDR3 reads CAWKGTGELFF. Here the CDR3 DNA reads TGTGCCTGGAAGGGGACCGGGGAGCTGTTTTTT.